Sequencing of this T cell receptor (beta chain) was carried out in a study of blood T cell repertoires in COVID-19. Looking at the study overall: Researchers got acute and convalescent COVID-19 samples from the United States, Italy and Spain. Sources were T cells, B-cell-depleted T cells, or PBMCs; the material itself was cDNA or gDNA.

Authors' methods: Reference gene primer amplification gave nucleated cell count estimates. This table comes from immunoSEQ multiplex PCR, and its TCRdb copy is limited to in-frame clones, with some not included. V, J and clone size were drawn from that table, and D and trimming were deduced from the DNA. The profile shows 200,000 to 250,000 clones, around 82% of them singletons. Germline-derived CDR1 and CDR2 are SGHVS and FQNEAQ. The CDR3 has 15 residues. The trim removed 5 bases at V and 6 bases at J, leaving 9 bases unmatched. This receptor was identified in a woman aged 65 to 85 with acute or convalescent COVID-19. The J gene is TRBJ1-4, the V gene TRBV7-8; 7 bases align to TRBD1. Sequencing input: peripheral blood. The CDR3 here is CASSRLGGSHEKLFF. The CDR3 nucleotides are TGTGCCAGCAGCAGGTTAGGGGGCTCCCATGAAAAACTGTTTTTT.